The present entry profiles one T cell receptor (beta chain) with its context. This clonotype was counted ten times or more. Its antigen is currently not known. Base qualities are not recorded, but no much larger clone differs from it by a single base. The entry originates in a study of CD8 T cells in ankylosing spondylitis (dated by TCRdb to 2016 to 2017). In terms of the full investigation: The study set out to find disease-linked TCR variants by profiling T cell receptor beta repertoires in ankylosing spondylitis patients and healthy donors. Peripheral blood was sampled, and synovial fluid was additionally collected from ankylosing spondylitis patients. In total, the full study cohort was made up of about 99 healthy donors and 25 or so ankylosing spondylitis patients.

The CDR3 goes from the cysteine to the phenylalanine over 13 residues. Only CDR3 DNA remains: 39 bases, in frame from the first base. The junction carries 12 bases between V and J, which are trimmed by 7 bases and 3 bases respectively. Results and caveats for the whole study, not just this receptor: The disease-linked clones were reported to be significantly enriched in matched synovial fluid samples from ankylosing spondylitis patients. Some motif variants had previously been reported in the synovial fluid and blood of reactive arthritis patients, which suggests shared mechanisms of disease initiation. In peripheral blood, the disease-linked clones were found at relatively low frequencies and had a CD8+ phenotype. Blood from ankylosing spondylitis patients appeared to be characterized by a TCR beta motif composed of eight highly homologous amino acid variants.

Reads for this sample came from an Illumina HiSeq 2500. Quantitative 5'-RACE with molecular barcodes was the method used to prepare the TCR beta libraries. As for the authors' bioinformatics: A new computational method, built on a probabilistic model of VDJ rearrangement, was used to identify disease-linked TCR variants. TCRdb reprocessed the public reads (quality trimming at Q25 with fastp, clone calling with MiXCR) and kept in-frame beta chains. Rows matching on CDR3 protein sequence are summarized as one entry with the most common DNA and genes. The V and J calls, along with clone size, are taken from TCRdb and not from the paper's own processing. Counted in this sample were under 250,000 distinct CDR3 sequences; 8.2% of them appeared once. Roughly 5% of the sample lies in the top ten.

Sequenced sample: blood, either unsorted or a sorted T cell fraction (not recorded which). This clonotype was sampled from a female donor with ankylosing spondylitis or in good health (not recorded which). In this chain, TRBV12-3 or TRBV12-4 is recombined with TRBJ1-2; the D gene lacks a confident call. The nucleotide sequence is TGTGCCAGCAACACAGTCGGGGACTATGGCTACACCTTC. This yields the protein CASNTVGDYGYTF.